This TCR beta chain was sequenced for a study of T cells after yellow fever vaccination. TCRdb called the 5' RACE reads again in MiXCR, with one record for every CDR3 protein. The sample contains about 310,000 distinct CDR3 sequences, around 4% of which appear only once. This clonotype was observed many times. The J segment lost 7 bases and the V segment lost 7 bases, leaving 9 bases of the junction unmatched. This CDR3 contains 14 residues. Germline CDR1 is MNHEY and CDR2 is SMNVEV (reference sequence). The sequence was collected from a man between 18 and 29 years old who received the YFV17D yellow fever vaccine. This material consisted of PBMCs, taken on the day of the yellow fever booster vaccination. The chain recombines TRBV27 with TRBJ2-1, with 8 bases matching TRBD2. The CDR3 here is CASNPGREVNEQFF. Written as DNA, the CDR3 is TGTGCCAGCAACCCCGGGAGGGAGGTAAATGAGCAGTTCTTC.